Listed below are T cell receptor beta chains from one sample, sequenced in a study of identical twins. MiXCR, run by TCRdb on the 5' RACE reads, gives a single entry per CDR3 protein. The profile shows some 500,000 distinct CDR3 sequences, 12% to 15% of them singletons. The sample was also linked to a second study, of yellow fever vaccine responses in identical twins.

The sequenced sample was CD4+ T cells sorted from blood. The origin of the receptors is a woman aged 18-29 years in good health. The CDR3 runs from the conserved cysteine through the conserved F or W. The D gene is left open where the match is weak. Clone size is not always given. Where it is, it says once, few, many or a class for expanded clones.

>TRBJ2-7|-|TRBV21-1|few
TGTGCCAGCAGCGAAACTTGGGAAGAGCAGTACTTC
CASSETWEEQYF
>TRBJ2-3|TRBD2|TRBV20-1|few
TGCAGTGCCCGAGAATTCCCGGGCCCCGCGGGGGGCACAGATACGCAGTATTTT
CSAREFPGPAGGTDTQYF
>TRBJ1-6|-|TRBV9|many
TGTGCCAGCAGCGTACAGGGTAATTCACCCCTCCACTTT
CASSVQGNSPLHF
>TRBJ1-3|-|TRBV7-9|few
TGTGCCAGCAGCTTAGACGTGGGGGTTAAGGCTGGAAACACCATATATTTT
CASSLDVGVKAGNTIYF
>TRBJ2-7|TRBD1|TRBV29-1|-
TGCAGCGTTGCTGGTGACAGGGGGCTGGACGAGCAGTACTTC
CSVAGDRGLDEQYF
>TRBJ2-1|-|TRBV12-3/TRBV12-4|many
TGTGCCAGCAGGACCAGCCCCGATCTTAATGAGCAGTTCTTC
CASRTSPDLNEQFF
>TRBJ2-1|-|TRBV12-3/TRBV12-4|many
TGTGCCAGCAGTTTTCGGGCGGGACGGGCTGGTGAGCAGTTCTTC
CASSFRAGRAGEQFF
>TRBJ2-7|-|TRBV6-5|many
TGTGCCAGCGGCACAGGAACCTACGAGCAGTACTTC
CASGTGTYEQYF
>TRBJ2-3|TRBD1|TRBV6-1|-
TGTGCCAGCAGTCAGGGGACAGTTACAGATACGCAGTATTTT
CASSQGTVTDTQYF
>TRBJ2-7|-|TRBV12-3/TRBV12-4|many
TGTGCCAGCAGTCCTCGGGGCCGGGGTACCTACGAGCAGTACTTC
CASSPRGRGTYEQYF
>TRBJ2-7|-|TRBV20-1|-
TGCAGTGCTAGAGATTCGAAAAACTACGAGCAGTACTTC
CSARDSKNYEQYF
>TRBJ2-3|TRBD2|TRBV5-1|-
TGCGCCAGCAGCGGGAGACTAGCGGGAGGCACAGATACGCAGTATTTT
CASSGRLAGGTDTQYF
>TRBJ1-5|-|TRBV6-2/TRBV6-3|few
TGTGCCAGCAGAACGACAGCGTATAGCAATCAGCCCCAGCATTTT
CASRTTAYSNQPQHF
>TRBJ1-4|-|TRBV11-1|few
TGTGCCAGCAGCAACCGTGGACAGAAAAATGAAAAACTGTTTTTT
CASSNRGQKNEKLFF
>TRBJ2-3|-|TRBV21-1|few
TGTGCCAGCGGCATCGGTCCCGGGACTAGCGGGAGGGGGGTCACAGATACGCAGTATTTT
CASGIGPGTSGRGVTDTQYF
>TRBJ2-7|TRBD1|TRBV6-5|few
TGTGCCAGCAGTTACGGGACAGGGGGGGCCTACGAGCAGTACTTC
CASSYGTGGAYEQYF
>TRBJ2-7|TRBD1|TRBV5-1|few
TGCGCCAGCAGCGATACAGGGGCGGGCTACGAGCAGTACTTC
CASSDTGAGYEQYF
>TRBJ2-3|-|TRBV7-9|few
TGTGCCAGCAGCACGGAAACCCGGGGGTCCCGCGGAGATACGCAGTATTTT
CASSTETRGSRGDTQYF
>TRBJ1-1|-|TRBV5-1|many
TGCGCCAGCAGGATGACAGGCATGAACACTGAAGCTTTCTTT
CASRMTGMNTEAFF
>TRBJ2-1|TRBD2|TRBV6-4|-
TGTGCCAGCAGTTCCGGGACTAGCGGGGCCAGGGAGTTCTTC
CASSSGTSGAREFF
>TRBJ2-2|-|TRBV10-3|-
TGTGCCATCAGTGAACAGCGGATTAACACCGGGGAGCTGTTTTTT
CAISEQRINTGELFF
>TRBJ2-1|TRBD2|TRBV6-4|few
TGTGCCAGCAGCTTTACTGGCGGGGGGCCCTACAATGAGCAGTTCTTC
CASSFTGGGPYNEQFF
>TRBJ2-7|-|TRBV5-6|few
TGTGCCAGCAGCGCCACAGGAACCTCCTACGAGCAGTACTTC
CASSATGTSYEQYF
>TRBJ2-7|-|TRBV2|-
TGTGCCAGCAACCTGGCTGGGTACGAGCAGTACTTC
CASNLAGYEQYF
>TRBJ1-2|-|TRBV7-9|-
TGTGCCAGCAGCTTTGGTGAAGGGAGGGGTAACTATGGCTACACCTTC
CASSFGEGRGNYGYTF
>TRBJ2-6|-|TRBV5-1|-
TGCGCCAGCAGCTTGGAACGGGGCGGAATAACTGGGGCCAACGTCCTGACTTTC
CASSLERGGITGANVLTF
>TRBJ1-3|-|TRBV7-2|-
TGTGCCAGCAGTGACAGGTTCTCTGGAAACACCATATATTTT
CASSDRFSGNTIYF
>TRBJ1-5|TRBD1|TRBV28|few
TGTGCCACCCAGTTTACTGCTGGGACAGGGAATCAGCCCCAGCATTTT
CATQFTAGTGNQPQHF
>TRBJ1-6|-|TRBV5-1|-
TGCGCCAGCAGCTTGTTTGCCAGGGACGATTCACCCCTCCACTTT
CASSLFARDDSPLHF
>TRBJ2-7|-|TRBV20-1|few
TGCAGTGCTAGTTACAGGGACTCGAGCGAGCAGTACTTC
CSASYRDSSEQYF
>TRBJ2-3|-|TRBV20-1|-
TGCAGTGCTCCACACCTGGTTTCTAGCACAGATACGCAGTATTTT
CSAPHLVSSTDTQYF
>TRBJ2-2|TRBD2|TRBV5-1|few
TGCGCCAGCAGCTTGGCAGGGCTAGCGGGCGCCGGGGAGCTGTTTTTT
CASSLAGLAGAGELFF
>TRBJ2-5|-|TRBV5-1|few
TGCGCCAGCAGCCAGGGACTCCACGGGGGAGAGACCCAGTACTTC
CASSQGLHGGETQYF
>TRBJ2-7|-|TRBV6-1|many
TGTGCCAGCACTAGACAGGGACTATCCTACGAGCAGTACTTC
CASTRQGLSYEQYF
>TRBJ2-3|-|TRBV28|-
TGTGCCAGCAGTTTTGAGGATCGGGAGTATTTT
CASSFEDREYF
>TRBJ2-7|-|TRBV4-1|few
TGCGCCAGCGCCGAGAGTAGTTTCTACGAGCAGTACTTC
CASAESSFYEQYF
>TRBJ2-2|TRBD1|TRBV6-1|few
TGTGCCAGCAGTGAAACCGGGACAGGGAGGAACACCGGGGAGCTGTTTTTT
CASSETGTGRNTGELFF
>TRBJ2-7|-|TRBV21-1|few
TGTGCCAGCAGCAATACGGAAGCCGGGTTGCCCTACGAGCAGTACTTC
CASSNTEAGLPYEQYF
>TRBJ2-3|TRBD1|TRBV27|many
TGTGCCAGCAGCGCGTTTCCTCTTCTAGGACAGGGGGCTGATACGCAGTATTTT
CASSAFPLLGQGADTQYF
>TRBJ2-5|-|TRBV6-1|-
TGTGCCAGCACCGCCCCGGGGCTAGCCCAGGAGACCCAGTACTTC
CASTAPGLAQETQYF
>TRBJ2-1|-|TRBV12-3/TRBV12-4|-
TGTGCCAGCAGTTACGGCGGACTGGACAATGAGCAGTTCTTC
CASSYGGLDNEQFF
>TRBJ2-3|TRBD2|TRBV10-3|many
TGTGCCATCAGTGAGTCAGCGGGGGCAGTAGATACGCAGTATTTT
CAISESAGAVDTQYF
>TRBJ2-1|-|TRBV14|-
TGTGCCAGCAGCCAGGGGCGGACAGTTTACAATGAGCAGTTCTTC
CASSQGRTVYNEQFF
>TRBJ2-1|-|TRBV3-1|few
TGTGCCAGCAGCCAAGGTAGCGGCAATGAGCAGTTCTTC
CASSQGSGNEQFF
>TRBJ2-5|-|TRBV29-1|-
TGCAGCGTTGAAGTAGGAGGAGGGGAGACCCAGTACTTC
CSVEVGGGETQYF
>TRBJ2-7|-|TRBV20-1|few
TGCAGTGCCCCCCTCGATTACTCCTACGAGCAGTACTTC
CSAPLDYSYEQYF
>TRBJ2-5|TRBD1|TRBV5-1|few
TGCGCCAGCAGCCCCGGGACAGCCATAGAGACCCAGTACTTC
CASSPGTAIETQYF
>TRBJ2-5|TRBD1|TRBV20-1|few
TGCAGTGCTAGTACAACCGGGACAGGGAGGGCCCAGTACTTC
CSASTTGTGRAQYF
>TRBJ2-7|-|TRBV3-1|few
TGTGCCAGCAGCCAAGATGTCCACGAGCAGTACTTC
CASSQDVHEQYF
>TRBJ2-5|-|TRBV6-1|few
TGTGCCAGCGGACCGCCGCAGTACTTC
CASGPPQYF
>TRBJ2-5|-|TRBV3-1|few
TGTGCCAGCAGCCAAGACCCCCGCGGTGGCGAGACCCAGTACTTC
CASSQDPRGGETQYF
>TRBJ2-7|-|TRBV7-8|few
TGTGCCAGCAGCTTATACGACCTGACCTACGAGCAGTACTTC
CASSLYDLTYEQYF
>TRBJ2-6|-|TRBV6-2/TRBV6-3|-
TGTGCCAGCAGTTACCGGATTCCAGGAGGATCTTCCCCTGGGGCCAACGTCCTGACTTTC
CASSYRIPGGSSPGANVLTF